This T cell receptor beta chain was found in a study of blood T cells in healthy people across ages. A second PCR of roughly 7 to 11 cycles used a sample-barcoded 5' primer and a J-beta primer mix. Via MiXCR, TCRdb re-called the 5' RACE reads, giving one row per CDR3 protein. The table shows approximately 900,000 distinct CDR3 sequences, with approximately 49% occurring only once. The CDR3 contains 13 residues. V was shortened by 8 bases and J by 0 bases, with 13 bases between the two germline ends. Germline-derived CDR1 and CDR2 are DFQATT and SNEGSKA (reference sequence). The clonotype comes from a man aged 25-45 years in good health. The chain uses TRBV20-1 and TRBJ1-1; D possibly corresponds to TRBD1 (5 bases). Sample: blood. The CDR3 here is CSPGNIMNTEAFF. The DNA of the CDR3 is TGCAGTCCAGGGAATATCATGAACACTGAAGCTTTCTTT.